The 14 T cell receptor beta chains below come from one sample, sequenced in a study of shared T cell receptors in the human thymus. Profiling relied on immunoSEQ multiplex PCR, and the TCRdb table lists in-frame clones only, not all of them. The sample comprises 500,000 to 850,000 clones, around 87% of which are singletons, and 0.0094% rests with the top ten. This sample also belongs to another study, concerning human thymus T cells.

Material for sequencing was thymocytes. These receptors all come from a boy in the first two years of life with a congenital heart defect.

The V gene is TRBV15, the J gene TRBJ2-1, with TRBD2 identical over 12 bases. The V segment lost 4 bases and the J segment 8 bases; nucleotides outside the gene matches: 6. CDR3 length: 15 residues. The germline V gene has CDR1 LNHNV and CDR2 YYDKDF (reference sequence). CDR3 sequence reads: CATSIGLAGRDEQFF. CDR3 nucleotide sequence: TGTGCCACCAGCATAGGACTAGCGGGAAGAGATGAGCAGTTCTTC.

The chain recombines TRBV4-3 with TRBJ2-7; TRBD2 agrees at 8 bases. Losses at the gene ends were 0 bases for V and 3 bases for J; bases not matched to a gene: 13. The CDR3 is made up of 18 amino acids. Germline V lookup: CDR1 LGHNA, CDR2 YSLEER. The CDR3 region has the DNA TGCGCCAGCAGCCAAGATCGCCCTAGTTGGCGGGGGGACTACGAGCAGTACTTC. Translation gives CASSQDRPSWRGDYEQYF.

The table lists this clone with a count of one. V usage is TRBV2 and J usage is TRBJ1-4; D remains unclear. The CDR3 sequence is 13 residues long. Germline values: CDR1 SNHLY, CDR2 FYNNEI. The ends were cut back, 3 bases at V and 7 bases at J, with 9 bases in the middle. In DNA form, the CDR3 reads TGTGCCAGCAGTGAGTGGGAGGCTGAAAAACTGTTTTTT. This sequence encodes CASSEWEAEKLFF.

The chain couples TRBV27 to TRBJ1-2; 8 bases are a match to TRBD1. V shed 3 bases and J 10 bases; nucleotides not matched to a gene: 16. The CDR3 extends over 16 amino acids. Per the germline V gene, CDR1 is MNHEY and CDR2 is SMNVEV (reference sequence). In nucleotides, the CDR3 is TGTGCCAGCAGTTTCGACGACAGGGGCCGATTTACCTCCTACACCTTC. This encodes CASSFDDRGRFTSYTF.

A word on this clone: The identical CDR3 is also encoded by other nucleotide sequences in the sample. The V call is TRBV7-6, the J call TRBJ2-1; 13 bases match TRBD2. This CDR3 region has 22 residues. The junction had 18 bases not matched to a gene; V was cut back by 1 base and J by 3 bases. In germline, CDR1 is SGHVS, CDR2 FNYEAQ. The CDR3 reads CASSLGSARTSGSCSGYNEQFF. The CDR3 nucleotides are TGTGCCAGCAGCTTAGGATCAGCCCGGACTAGCGGGAGTTGTTCGGGCTACAATGAGCAGTTCTTC.

This sequence joins TRBV2 and TRBJ2-7, with 11 bases identical to TRBD2. J was trimmed by 7 bases and V by 3 bases; bases with no gene match: 20. The length of the CDR3 is 19 residues. The germline gives CDR1 SNHLY, CDR2 FYNNEI. CDR3 loop: CASSDVRTSGRGGPREQYF. The CDR3 DNA reads TGTGCCAGCAGTGATGTTCGCACTAGCGGGAGAGGGGGGCCACGTGAGCAGTACTTC.

This clone was detected once. This chain uses TRBV30 with TRBJ1-2; 7 nucleotides line up with TRBD1. The germline gives CDR1 GTSNPN, CDR2 SVGIG (reference sequence). The J segment lost 0 bases and the V segment lost 5 bases, leaving 3 bases of the junction unmatched. The CDR3 loop spans 13 amino acids. The DNA for the CDR3 is TGTGCCTGGCGGGACAGTACTAACTATGGCTACACCTTC. Its translation: CAWRDSTNYGYTF.

The chain couples TRBV20-1 to TRBJ2-1, with a tentative D call TRBD2 (5 bases). This CDR3 contains 11 residues. Germline V gene sequence: CDR1 DFQATT, CDR2 SNEGSKA (reference sequence). Between the trimmed V and J ends, which lost 7 bases and 5 bases, there was a span of 9 bases. As DNA, the CDR3 is TGCAGTGACGGGGTAAACAATGAGCAGTTCTTC. Protein product: CSDGVNNEQFF.

Only one count was recorded for this clone. The chain recombines TRBV7-2 with TRBJ1-2; 8 nucleotides line up with TRBD1. Germline values: CDR1 SGHTA, CDR2 FQGNSA. J lost 7 bases, V lost 5 bases, and 24 bases had no gene match. The CDR3 is 19 residues long. The CDR3 loop reads CASSTRGRRAFRRFVGYTF. The CDR3 nucleotides read TGTGCCAGCAGCACCAGGGGGCGAAGGGCCTTCCGGCGTTTTGTTGGCTACACCTTC.

V and J are TRBV9 and TRBJ1-1; 7 bases map to TRBD1. V trimming: 0 bases; J trimming: 1 base; junction bases outside the gene matches: 9. The CDR3 covers 17 residues. Germline loops: CDR1 SGDLS, CDR2 YYNGEE. CDR3 sequence reads: CASSVVGQSAQNTEAFF. In nucleotides, the CDR3 is TGTGCCAGCAGCGTAGTGGGACAGTCAGCACAGAACACTGAAGCTTTCTTT.

This clone was counted a single time. This chain uses TRBV5-8 with TRBJ1-2, with D possibly TRBD1 on 6 matching bases. CDR1 SGHTS and CDR2 YDEGEE come from the germline V gene. This CDR3 spans 13 amino acids. V was cut by 4 bases and J by 8 bases, with 15 bases left in between. The CDR3 spells CASSLAGEKGYTF. The CDR3 DNA reads as TGTGCCAGCAGCCTGGCAGGGGAAAAGGGCTACACCTTC. The full variable domain, its missing parts supplied by reference TRBV5-8 and TRBJ1-2, is EAGVTQSPTHLIKTRGQQATLRCSPISGHTSVYWYQQALGLGLQFLLWYDEGEERNRGNFPPRFSGRQFPNYSSELNVNALELEDSALYLCASSLAGEKGYTFGSGTRLTVV.

V and J are TRBV29-1 and TRBJ1-1; possibly TRBD1 for D (5 bases). The CDR3 sequence is 14 residues long. The V gene's germline CDR1 is SQVTM and CDR2 ANQGSEA. Trimming took off 2 bases at V and 3 bases at J, with 13 bases between the two ends. The CDR3 nucleotides are TGCAGCGTTGAACCAGGACACGGATACACTGAAGCTTTCTTT. Translated: CSVEPGHGYTEAFF.

The chain couples TRBV5-1 to TRBJ2-3; 8 bases line up with TRBD1. V was pared by 2 bases and J by 2 bases, with 7 bases of the junction left unmatched. Per the germline V gene, CDR1 is SGHRS and CDR2 is YFSETQ. CDR3 size: 16 residues. The DNA of the CDR3 is TGCGCCAGCAGCTTACCCTGGACAGGGACCACAGATACGCAGTATTTT. Amino acid sequence: CASSLPWTGTTDTQYF.

The chain links TRBV9 to TRBJ1-3, with TRBD1 matching 8 bases. V gave up 0 bases and J gave up 0 bases; unmatched junction bases: 8. In germline, CDR1 is SGDLS, CDR2 YYNGEE. The length of the CDR3 is 18 residues. CDR3 amino acids: CASSVAAGGSSSGNTIYF. CDR3 DNA: TGTGCCAGCAGCGTAGCGGCAGGGGGCTCCAGCTCTGGAAACACCATATATTTT.